This note documents a single T cell receptor beta chain sequence. Libraries were prepared by immunoSEQ multiplex PCR; TCRdb keeps only in-frame clonotypes and omits some of them. Among around 340,000 clones listed, about 95% were seen once. This sample stems from a study of shared T cell receptors in the human thymus. V shed 1 base and J shed 7 bases, with 11 bases lying between them. The CDR3 is 14 residues long. Looked up from germline, CDR1 is SGHRS and CDR2 is YFSETQ. The chain couples TRBV5-1 to TRBJ2-2; unclear D gene. Sequenced material: thymocytes. The TCR comes from a human donor. The CDR3 spells CASSLRLKVGELFF. The CDR3 DNA reads TGCGCCAGCAGCTTGCGGCTAAAAGTCGGGGAGCTGTTTTTT.